This is a list of T cell receptor beta chains from one sample in a study of T cell clones after liver transplantation. Assay: immunoSEQ multiplex PCR; the TCRdb copy retains only in-frame clones and omits some. Counted here are some 80,000 clones, approximately 80% occurring once; the ten biggest clones make up 2.1%. The sequenced sample was CD4+ T cells from blood, obtained about 50 months after liver transplant. These receptors all stem from a human patient who received a liver transplant. T cells may partly derive from the graft donor. CDR3s include the opening cysteine and the closing phenylalanine or tryptophan. D genes are given only for firm matches. For some rows the clone size is stated as once, few or many, or as a class when expanded; others skip it.

J gene | V gene | D gene | clone size | CDR3 DNA | CDR3 protein
TRBJ1-3 | TRBV5-6 | - | - | TGTGCCAGCAGCTTCAGCTGGGGTGAATCTGGAAACACCATATATTTT | CASSFSWGESGNTIYF
TRBJ2-7 | TRBV28 | - | - | TGTGCCAGCTGTGGTCAGGACGAGCAGTACTTC | CASCGQDEQYF
TRBJ2-1 | TRBV29-1 | - | - | TGCAGCGAGTGGAGCTCCTACAATGAGCAGTTCTTC | CSEWSSYNEQFF
TRBJ1-6 | TRBV5-1 | TRBD1 | - | TGCGCCAGCAGCGAGGGGACAGGGGTAGGGTCACCCCTCCACTTT | CASSEGTGVGSPLHF
TRBJ1-1 | TRBV18 | - | - | TGTGCCAGCTCACCTTGGGAGACCAGGGAGGGAGCTTTCTTT | CASSPWETREGAFF
TRBJ1-2 | TRBV2 | TRBD1 | few | TGTGCCAGCAGCCGACAGGGGAACTATGGCTACACCTTC | CASSRQGNYGYTF
TRBJ1-2 | TRBV5-4 | - | - | TGTGCCAGCAGCCCCGCCGGGCCAAGTAACTATGGCTACACCTTC | CASSPAGPSNYGYTF
TRBJ1-4 | TRBV5-6 | - | - | TGTGCCAGCAGCTTCGGGGGTCTTTTCGAAAAACTGTTTTTT | CASSFGGLFEKLFF
TRBJ1-2 | TRBV7-2 | - | once | TGTGCCAGCAGCTTAGCGCCAGTCTATGGCTACACCTTC | CASSLAPVYGYTF
TRBJ1-6 | TRBV19 | - | - | TGTGCCAGTAGTAGAAAACAGGAGAATAATTCACCCCTCCACTTT | CASSRKQENNSPLHF
TRBJ2-1 | TRBV5-1 | TRBD1 | - | TGCGCCAGCAGCGTAGGAACAGGGGATGCGTTCTTC | CASSVGTGDAFF
TRBJ1-4 | TRBV18 | - | - | TGTGCCAGCGGGAATGAGTTGGGCAAACTGTTTTTT | CASGNELGKLFF
TRBJ2-3 | TRBV28 | TRBD1 | - | TGTGCCAGCAGCACCTGGGACAGGGGATACACAGATACGCAGTATTTT | CASSTWDRGYTDTQYF
TRBJ2-1 | TRBV21-1 | - | - | TGTGCCAGCAGCAAAGCGGCAGGGAAGTACAATGAGCAGTTCTTC | CASSKAAGKYNEQFF
TRBJ2-7 | TRBV19 | - | - | TGTGCCAGTTCGATGGCAGGGGCACATTCCGAGCAGTACTTC | CASSMAGAHSEQYF
TRBJ2-2 | TRBV25-1 | - | - | TGTGCCAGCAGTCCCCAGTCCAAGAACACCGGGGAGCTGTTTTTT | CASSPQSKNTGELFF
TRBJ2-7 | TRBV4-1 | TRBD2 | - | TGCGCCAGCAGCCAACGTCCCGGGACTAGATCCTACGAGCAGTACTTC | CASSQRPGTRSYEQYF